This T cell receptor beta chain is drawn from a study of sequential checkpoint blockade in melanoma. Documented treatment: randomized to nivolumab then ipilimumab (arm A) or the reverse (arm B). The CDR3 has 15 residues. The ends were cut back, 3 bases at V and 2 bases at J, with 11 bases in the middle. Per the germline V gene, CDR1 is WSHSY and CDR2 is SAAADI. The repertoire was sequenced with immunoSEQ multiplex PCR; TCRdb's copy has only in-frame clones and lacks some. The sample records about 6,100 clones, roughly a fifth being singletons. The receptor was derived from a human donor with melanoma. The specimen comprised tumor tissue (inferred from file names), sampled from a patient given nivolumab and ipilimumab in sequence. The chain links TRBV10-2 to TRBJ2-1; no definite D call. The CDR3: CASSDPPRTYNEQFF. In DNA form, the CDR3 reads TGCGCCAGCAGTGACCCGCCGAGAACCTACAATGAGCAGTTCTTC.